The source of this T cell receptor beta chain is a study of CD8+CD57+ T cells in acquired aplastic anemia. Study as a whole: 3.2 ug was the average amount of DNA from sorted CD4+ and CD8+ cells. Some 11 million reads, on average, were obtained for CD4+ cells from healthy donors.

Genomic DNA acted as the template from which TCR beta VDJ combination and CDR3 sequence profiling were carried out. MiXCR, run by TCRdb on the reads, gives a single entry per CDR3 protein. The table shows some 180,000 distinct CDR3 sequences, with less than 55% occurring only once. General study points: Between the patient and control groups, CD8+ Simpson's diversity did not differ significantly.

Points on this clonotype: Its specificity is unknown.

Sequencing was performed on sorted CD4+, CD8+, or CD8+CD57+ T cells (not recorded which) from PBMCs. This receptor was obtained from a human donor in good health.

The CDR3: CSAINGPMGEQFF. The CDR3 nucleotides are TGCAGTGCTATCAATGGTCCCATGGGTGAGCAGTTCTTC. This chain uses TRBV20-1 with TRBJ2-1; the D is unclear. V lost 4 bases, J lost 9 bases, and 16 bases lay in between. This CDR3 region has 13 residues. Germline V lookup: CDR1 DFQATT, CDR2 SNEGSKA (reference sequence).